This TCR beta chain was documented in a study of blood T cell repertoires in COVID-19. The CDR3 is 14 amino acids. The J segment lost 3 bases and the V segment lost 5 bases, leaving 1 base of the junction unmatched. Germline V gene lookup returns CDR1 SGHAT and CDR2 FQDESV (reference sequence). Original processing methods: Scientists estimated how many nucleated cells there were by amplifying reference gene primers. This table comes from immunoSEQ multiplex PCR, and its TCRdb copy is limited to in-frame clones, with some not included. Clone size and the V and J calls come from that table; the DNA yielded D and trimming. The sample yields some 100,000 clones, approximately 87% seen once.

This TCR came from a man aged 65 to 79 who had recovered from COVID-19. This chain connects TRBV11-1 to TRBJ2-4, with TRBD1 identical over 10 bases. The sequenced material came from peripheral blood. In DNA, the CDR3 is TGTGCCAGCAGCCGGACAGGGGGCAAAAACATTCAGTACTTC. Protein: CASSRTGGKNIQYF.